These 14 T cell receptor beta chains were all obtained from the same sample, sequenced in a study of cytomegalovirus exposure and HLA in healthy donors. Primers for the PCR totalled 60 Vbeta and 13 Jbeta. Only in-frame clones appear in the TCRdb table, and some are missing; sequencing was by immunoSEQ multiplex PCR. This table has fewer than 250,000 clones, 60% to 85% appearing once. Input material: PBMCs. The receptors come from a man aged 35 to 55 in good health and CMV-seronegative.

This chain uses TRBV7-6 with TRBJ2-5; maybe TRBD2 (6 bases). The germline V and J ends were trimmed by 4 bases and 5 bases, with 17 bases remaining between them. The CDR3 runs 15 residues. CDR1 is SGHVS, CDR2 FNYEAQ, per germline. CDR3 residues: CASSSNRLRGETQYF. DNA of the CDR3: TGTGCCAGCAGCTCAAATCGCTTACGGGGGGAGACCCAGTACTTC.

The CDR3 sequence: CASSPASGDQETQYF. DNA for the CDR3: TGTGCCAGCTCACCAGCTAGCGGGGACCAAGAGACCCAGTACTTC. The chain is built from TRBV18 and TRBJ2-5, with 9 nucleotides matching TRBD2. This CDR3 comprises 15 residues. Per the germline V gene, CDR1 is KGHSH and CDR2 is LQKENI. V shed 2 bases and J 0 bases; nucleotides not matched to a gene: 1.

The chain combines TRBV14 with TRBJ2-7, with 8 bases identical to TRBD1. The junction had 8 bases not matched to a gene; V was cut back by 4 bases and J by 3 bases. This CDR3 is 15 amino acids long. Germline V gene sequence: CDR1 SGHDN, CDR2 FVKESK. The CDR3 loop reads CASSRMDRAYYEQYF. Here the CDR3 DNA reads TGTGCCAGCAGCCGAATGGACAGGGCTTACTACGAGCAGTACTTC.

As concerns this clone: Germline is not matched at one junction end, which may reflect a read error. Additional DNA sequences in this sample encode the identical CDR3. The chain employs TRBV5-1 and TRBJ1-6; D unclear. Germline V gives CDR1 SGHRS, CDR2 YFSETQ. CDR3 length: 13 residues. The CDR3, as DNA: TGCGCCAGCAGCCTAAAAAATAATTCCCCCCTCCACTTT. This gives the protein CASSLKNNSPLHF.

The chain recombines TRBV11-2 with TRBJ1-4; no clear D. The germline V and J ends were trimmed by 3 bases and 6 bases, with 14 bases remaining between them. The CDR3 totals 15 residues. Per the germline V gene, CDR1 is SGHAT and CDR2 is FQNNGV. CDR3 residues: CASSFMRAEDEKLFF. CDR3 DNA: TGTGCCAGCAGCTTCATGAGGGCGGAGGATGAAAAACTGTTTTTT.

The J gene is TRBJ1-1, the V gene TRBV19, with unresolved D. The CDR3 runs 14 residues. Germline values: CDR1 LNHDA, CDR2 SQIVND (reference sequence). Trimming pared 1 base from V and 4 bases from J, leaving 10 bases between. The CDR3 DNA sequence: TGTGCCAGTAGTATAGGCAGGTCAGCCACTGAAGCTTTCTTT. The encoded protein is CASSIGRSATEAFF.

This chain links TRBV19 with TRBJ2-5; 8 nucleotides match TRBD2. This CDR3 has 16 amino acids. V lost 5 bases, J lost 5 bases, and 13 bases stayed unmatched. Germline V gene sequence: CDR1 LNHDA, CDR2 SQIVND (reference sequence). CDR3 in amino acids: CASSPSRAGGPETQYF. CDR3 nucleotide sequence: TGTGCCAGTAGTCCCAGCCGCGCGGGAGGCCCTGAGACCCAGTACTTC.

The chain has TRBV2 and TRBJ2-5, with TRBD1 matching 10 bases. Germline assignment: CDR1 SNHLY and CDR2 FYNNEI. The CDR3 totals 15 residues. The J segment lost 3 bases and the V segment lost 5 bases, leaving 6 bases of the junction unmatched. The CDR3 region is CASSPIGQGEETQYF. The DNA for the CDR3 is TGTGCCAGCAGTCCTATTGGACAGGGGGAAGAGACCCAGTACTTC. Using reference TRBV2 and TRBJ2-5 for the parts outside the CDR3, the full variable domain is EPEVTQTPSHQVTQMGQEVILRCVPISNHLYFYWYRQILGQKVEFLVSFYNNEISEKSEIFDDQFSVERPDGSNFTLKIRSTKLEDSAMYFCASSPIGQGEETQYFGPGTRLLVL.

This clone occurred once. The CDR3 DNA is TGTGCCAGTAGCCAATGGGCGGGGGAGTATGAGCAGTTCTTC. It codes for CASSQWAGEYEQFF. The chain employs TRBV19 and TRBJ2-1, with 7 bases lining up with TRBD2. After removal of 6 bases from V and 8 bases from J, the junction contained 10 bases not matched to a gene. This CDR3 region has 14 residues. Germline lookup yields CDR1 LNHDA and CDR2 SQIVND (reference sequence).

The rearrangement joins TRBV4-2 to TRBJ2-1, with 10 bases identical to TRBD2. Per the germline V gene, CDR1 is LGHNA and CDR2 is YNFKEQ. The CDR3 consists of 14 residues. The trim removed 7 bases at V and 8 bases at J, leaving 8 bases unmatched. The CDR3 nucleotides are TGTGCCAGCAACCGAGGGCTAGCGGGAGATGAGCAGTTCTTC. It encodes CASNRGLAGDEQFF.

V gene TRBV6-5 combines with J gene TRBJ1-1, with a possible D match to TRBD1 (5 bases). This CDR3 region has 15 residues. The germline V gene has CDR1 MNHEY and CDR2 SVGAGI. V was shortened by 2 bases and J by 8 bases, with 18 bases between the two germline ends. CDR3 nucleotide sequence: TGTGCCAGCAGTTACCTCCCTTGGGGCGAAGCCGAAGCTTTCTTT. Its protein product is CASSYLPWGEAEAFF.

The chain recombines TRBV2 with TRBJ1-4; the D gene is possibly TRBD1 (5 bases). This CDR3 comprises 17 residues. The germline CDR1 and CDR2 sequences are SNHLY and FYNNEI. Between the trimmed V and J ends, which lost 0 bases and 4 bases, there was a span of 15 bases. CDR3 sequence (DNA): TGTGCCAGCAGTGAAGCGCTTTTGGGGCCCATTAATGAAAAACTGTTTTTT. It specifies CASSEALLGPINEKLFF.

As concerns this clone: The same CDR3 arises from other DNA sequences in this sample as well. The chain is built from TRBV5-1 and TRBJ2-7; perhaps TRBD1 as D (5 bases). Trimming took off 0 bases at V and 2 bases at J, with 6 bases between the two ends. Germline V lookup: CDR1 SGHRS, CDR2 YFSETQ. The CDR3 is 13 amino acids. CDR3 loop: CASSLAGTYEQYF. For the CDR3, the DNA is TGCGCCAGCAGCTTGGCAGGGACCTACGAGCAGTACTTC.

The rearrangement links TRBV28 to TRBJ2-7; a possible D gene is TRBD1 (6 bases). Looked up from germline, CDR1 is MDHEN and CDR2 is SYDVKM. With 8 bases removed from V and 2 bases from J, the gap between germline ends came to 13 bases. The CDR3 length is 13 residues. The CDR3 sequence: CASQGTIPYEQYF. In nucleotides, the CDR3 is TGTGCCAGCCAGGGGACAATTCCCTACGAGCAGTACTTC.